These 15 T cell receptor beta chains were all obtained from the same sample, sequenced in a study of blood T cells in healthy people across ages. Primed by a sample-barcoded 5' primer and a J-beta primer mix, a second PCR proceeded for roughly 6 to 12 cycles. TCRdb passed the 5' RACE reads through MiXCR, listing each CDR3 protein once. The table includes under 1,100,000 distinct CDR3 sequences, less than 25% detected once. Another study also made use of these data, one on T cells of mothers and their children.

Material: blood. Receptor source: a girl under 10 years old in good health.

This clonotype was counted between two and nine times. V and J are TRBV4-3 and TRBJ1-1; D remains unclear. This CDR3 is built from 14 residues. Trimming stripped 2 bases from V and 10 bases from J, with 17 bases between. CDR1 is LGHNA and CDR2 is YSLEER in the germline V gene. As DNA, the CDR3 is TGCGCCAGCAGCCAATCTGTTGGCGGGGAAGGAGCTTTCTTT. This encodes CASSQSVGGEGAFF.

This clonotype was picked up a small number of times. V is TRBV18 and J is TRBJ2-7; D is ambiguous. V was cut by 3 bases and J by 0 bases, with 15 bases left in between. Germline values: CDR1 KGHSH, CDR2 LQKENI. This CDR3 has 16 residues. CDR3: CASSPGMTSSSYEQYF. The CDR3 coding sequence is TGTGCCAGCTCACCTGGGATGACATCGAGCTCCTACGAGCAGTACTTC.

This clonotype was detected only a few times. This chain links TRBV29-1 with TRBJ2-5; D tentatively reads TRBD1 or TRBD2 (5 bases each). The J call is in doubt because the DNA end fits TRBJ2-7 better. The CDR3 loop spans 14 amino acids. Germline V gives CDR1 SQVTM, CDR2 ANQGSEA. CDR3: CSVEGTLVGREQYF. The DNA for the CDR3 is TGCAGCGTTGAAGGGACACTGGTGGGACGCGAGCAGTACTTC.

In its sample, this clonotype was seen a few times. The chain has TRBV20-1 and TRBJ1-2, with 7 bases matching TRBD1. The length of the CDR3 is 12 residues. Germline-derived CDR1 and CDR2 are DFQATT and SNEGSKA (reference sequence). Unmatched junction bases numbered 7, after V lost 4 bases and J lost 8 bases. As DNA, the CDR3 is TGCAGTGCTAAGACAGGGTTGGGGGGCTACACCTTC. Translating gives CSAKTGLGGYTF.

This clonotype occurred a few times. The CDR3 sequence: CASSQVSGGGEQFF. The CDR3 nucleotides are TGTGCCAGCAGCCAAGTTAGCGGCGGGGGTGAGCAGTTCTTC. This chain joins TRBV3-1 and TRBJ2-1; 7 positions match TRBD2. Germline CDR1 reads LGHDT; CDR2 reads YNNKEL (reference sequence). The CDR3 extends over 14 amino acids. Trimming removed 1 base from V and 9 bases from J; junction bases left unmatched: 6.

This rearrangement joins TRBV25-1 to TRBJ2-1; D is ambiguous. The J call may be in error: the DNA end matches TRBJ2-5 better. Germline V gives CDR1 MGHDK, CDR2 SYGVNS. The CDR3 spans 13 residues. CDR3 sequence: CASSEKGMETQYF. The CDR3 nucleotides read TGTGCCAGCAGTGAAAAAGGCATGGAGACCCAGTACTTC.

This clonotype was detected only a few times. This chain links TRBV6-5 with TRBJ2-7, with 8 positions matching TRBD1. CDR1 is MNHEY, CDR2 SVGAGI, per germline. Germline trimming cut 0 bases from V and 1 base from J; bases unmatched to any gene: 11. This CDR3 is 18 amino acids long. CDR3 in amino acids: CASSYSIQETGASYEQYF. The CDR3 DNA follows: TGTGCCAGCAGTTACTCGATTCAGGAGACAGGGGCTTCCTACGAGCAGTACTTC.

The table lists this clonotype with a few counts. This chain joins TRBV20-1 and TRBJ2-1; 14 bases fit TRBD2. V shed 5 bases, J shed 0 bases, and the junction held 9 bases outside the gene matches. This CDR3 spans 18 amino acids. Germline V lookup: CDR1 DFQATT, CDR2 SNEGSKA (reference sequence). CDR3 in amino acids: CSAPGTSGGQSSYNEQFF. The CDR3 region has the DNA TGCAGTGCTCCTGGGACTAGCGGGGGACAGAGCTCCTACAATGAGCAGTTCTTC.

This clonotype was counted a few times. The chain has TRBV12-3 or TRBV12-4 and TRBJ2-7, with D possibly matching TRBD1 (6 bases). CDR3 length: 14 amino acids. V lost 6 bases and J lost 3, with 15 bases in between. The CDR3 is CASSITGNGYEQYF. The DNA for the CDR3 is TGTGCCAGCAGCATTACAGGGAATGGCTACGAGCAGTACTTC.

This clonotype was detected only a few times. The chain carries TRBV9 and TRBJ2-2; D is possibly TRBD1 (5 bases). Germline V lookup: CDR1 SGDLS, CDR2 YYNGEE. Trimming shortened V by 1 base and J by 1 base, and 11 bases separated the two germline ends. There are 16 residues in the CDR3. The DNA for the CDR3 is TGTGCCAGCAGCGTACCGCTTCAGGGGAACACCGGGGAGCTGTTTTTT. It translates to CASSVPLQGNTGELFF.

This clonotype was seen a handful of times. The chain combines TRBV7-2 with TRBJ1-2; maybe TRBD1 (6 bases). There are 13 residues in the CDR3. The V end was cut by 1 base, the J end by 5 bases, with 8 bases between. Germline CDR1 is SGHTA and CDR2 is FQGNSA. DNA for the CDR3: TGTGCCAGCAGCTTAGAACAGGGTTATGGCTACACCTTC. It specifies CASSLEQGYGYTF.

This chain joins TRBV5-1 and TRBJ2-3; the match to TRBD1 covers 8 bases. The CDR3 extends over 14 amino acids. J lost 5 bases, V lost 4 bases, and 6 bases had no gene match. CDR1 and CDR2 (germline): SGHRS, YFSETQ. The CDR3 nucleotides read TGCGCCAGCAGCCTCTCGACAGGGGTAGATACGCAGTATTTT. It encodes CASSLSTGVDTQYF.

The chain has TRBV7-9 and TRBJ2-1; no clear D gene. The V end was cut by 0 bases, the J end by 3 bases, with 6 bases between. Germline V gives CDR1 SEHNR, CDR2 FQNEAQ (reference sequence). The CDR3 has 14 residues. The CDR3 region is CASSLAEIYNEQFF. The CDR3 region has the DNA TGTGCCAGCAGCTTAGCAGAGATCTACAATGAGCAGTTCTTC.

In its sample, this clonotype was seen a few times. The gene calls are TRBV4-1 and TRBJ2-3; either TRBD1 or TRBD2 may supply D (6 bases each). V lost 0 bases and J 1 base, leaving 11 bases between the germline ends. CDR1 is MGHRA, CDR2 YSYEKL, per germline. This CDR3 has 16 residues. As DNA, the CDR3 is TGCGCCAGCAGCCAAGATGGGGGGCCCGGCACAGATACGCAGTATTTT. Residues: CASSQDGGPGTDTQYF.

The CDR3 here is CASSDWGAGQYF. CDR3 coding DNA: TGTGCCAGCAGTGATTGGGGGGCCGGACAGTATTTT. The chain links TRBV2 to TRBJ2-3; either TRBD1 or TRBD2 may fit D (6 bases each). The CDR3 sequence is 12 residues long. Germline values: CDR1 SNHLY, CDR2 FYNNEI. The V end was cut by 3 bases, the J end by 12 bases, with 13 bases between.